Detailed here is one TCR beta chain. These data originate in a study of blood T cell repertoires in COVID-19. Study at large: Samples came from the United States, Italy and Spain, spanning acute and convalescent COVID-19. T cells, B-cell-depleted T cells, or PBMCs provided the cDNA or gDNA that served as material.

V shed 3 bases and J shed 6 bases, with 21 bases lying between them. The CDR3 is made up of 16 amino acids. Germline CDR1 SGHRS, CDR2 YFSETQ. In the study's own analysis: Nucleated cell number was recorded as an estimate derived from reference gene primer amplification. Some clones are missing from TCRdb's copy, which holds only in-frame ones; the method was immunoSEQ multiplex PCR. That table supplies the V and J calls and clone size; D and trimming were determined from the DNA. The sample has over 400,000 clones; more than 80% are singletons. This chain joins TRBV5-1 and TRBJ1-2; the D is unclear. Sequenced material: peripheral blood. This clonotype was obtained from a woman in her 30s with active or convalescent COVID-19. In nucleotides, the CDR3 is TGCGCCAGCAGCTCCGAAAACGGAGGGAAAACTGATGGCTACACCTTC. Protein sequence: CASSSENGGKTDGYTF. Filled out from reference TRBV5-1 and TRBJ1-2, the complete variable domain reads KAGVTQTPRYLIKTRGQQVTLSCSPISGHRSVSWYQQTPGQGLQFLFEYFSETQRNKGNFPGRFSGRQFSNSRSEMNVSTLELGDSALYLCASSSENGGKTDGYTFGSGTRLTVV.